This T cell receptor (beta chain) is from a study of control samples from healthy donors and cancer patients. The table came from immunoSEQ multiplex PCR; TCRdb's copy has only in-frame clones and leaves some out. Of approximately 130,000 clones in the sample, 89% were seen once. The CDR3 contains 16 residues. Germline V lookup: CDR1 SNHLY, CDR2 FYNNEI. V was trimmed by 2 bases and J by 8 bases, leaving 18 bases between them. This clonotype was sampled from a man aged 50 to 60 in good health. Sequencing was done on a sample of blood. The chain is built from TRBV2 and TRBJ1-4; D remains unclear. The CDR3 DNA reads TGTGCCAGCAGTGAATTCCCGGGTTCCGAGGAGGAAAAACTGTTTTTT. Amino acid sequence: CASSEFPGSEEEKLFF.